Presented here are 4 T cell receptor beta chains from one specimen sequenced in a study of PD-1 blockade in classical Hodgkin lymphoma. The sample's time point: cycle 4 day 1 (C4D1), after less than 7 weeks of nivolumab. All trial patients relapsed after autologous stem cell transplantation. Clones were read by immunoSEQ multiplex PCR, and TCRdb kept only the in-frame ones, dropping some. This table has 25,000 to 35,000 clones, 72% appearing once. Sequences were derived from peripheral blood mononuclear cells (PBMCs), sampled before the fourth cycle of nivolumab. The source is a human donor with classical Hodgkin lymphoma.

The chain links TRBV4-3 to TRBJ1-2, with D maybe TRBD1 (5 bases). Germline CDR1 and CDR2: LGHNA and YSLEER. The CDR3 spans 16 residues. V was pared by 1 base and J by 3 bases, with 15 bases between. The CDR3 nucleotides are TGCGCCAGCAGCCAAGGGGGGGTTCAGGACTACTATGGCTACACCTTC. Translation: CASSQGGVQDYYGYTF.

CDR3 in amino acids: CASSIRTVDHEQFF. Here the CDR3 DNA reads TGTGCCAGTAGTATCCGGACTGTGGACCATGAGCAGTTCTTC. V usage is TRBV19 and J usage is TRBJ2-1; D may be TRBD2 (5 bases). The CDR3 is 14 amino acids. From germline, CDR1 is LNHDA and CDR2 SQIVND (reference sequence). Between the trimmed V and J ends, which lost 3 bases and 8 bases, there was a span of 14 bases. The full variable domain, its missing parts supplied by reference TRBV19 and TRBJ2-1, is DGGITQSPKYLFRKEGQNVTLSCEQNLNHDAMYWYRQDPGQGLRLIYYSQIVNDFQKGDIAEGYSVSREKKESFPLTVTSAQKNPTAFYLCASSIRTVDHEQFFGPGTRLTVL.

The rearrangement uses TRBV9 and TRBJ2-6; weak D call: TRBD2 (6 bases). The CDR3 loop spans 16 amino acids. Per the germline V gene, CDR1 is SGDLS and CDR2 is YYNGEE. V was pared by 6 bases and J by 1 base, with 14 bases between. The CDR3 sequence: CASNPGLSSGANVLTF. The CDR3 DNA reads TGTGCCAGCAACCCGGGACTGTCGTCTGGGGCCAACGTCCTGACTTTC.

The CDR3 DNA follows: TGTGCCAGCAGCTTCTCAGCGGGGGGGGGCACTGAAGCTTTCTTT. It specifies CASSFSAGGGTEAFF. The chain carries TRBV7-3 and TRBJ1-1; tentatively, D is TRBD1 (5 bases). CDR3 length: 15 residues. V was clipped by 3 bases and J by 4 bases, with 15 bases between them. Germline V gene sequence: CDR1 SGHTA, CDR2 FQGTGA. The whole variable domain, remainder taken from reference TRBV7-3 and TRBJ1-1, is GAGVSQTPSNKVTEKGKYVELRCDPISGHTALYWYRQSLGQGPEFLIYFQGTGAADDSGLPNDRFFAVRPEGSVSTLKIQRTERGDSAVYLCASSFSAGGGTEAFFGQGTRLTVV.